This T cell receptor (beta chain) was sequenced in a study of blood T cell repertoires in COVID-19. Looked up from germline, CDR1 is SGHTA and CDR2 is FQGNSA. The length of the CDR3 is 14 residues. V gave up 5 bases and J gave up 4 bases; unmatched junction bases: 4. Sequenced by immunoSEQ multiplex PCR; TCRdb stores in-frame clones only, minus some. The table includes around 99,000 clones, 80% to 85% detected once. The gene calls are TRBV7-2 and TRBJ1-2; 10 bases agree with TRBD1. This sequence was found in a human donor in a cohort sampled during active COVID-19. What was sequenced was peripheral blood. The CDR3 loop is CASSGGTGVYGYTF. The CDR3 bases are TGTGCCAGCAGCGGGGGGACAGGGGTCTATGGCTACACCTTC.